This is a list of T cell receptor beta chains from one sample in a study of blood T cell repertoires in COVID-19. Assay: immunoSEQ multiplex PCR; the TCRdb copy retains only in-frame clones and omits some. Among about 24,000 clones listed, approximately 87% were seen once. Sequencing used peripheral blood. These receptors came from a human donor with active COVID-19. The donor label of this sample is uncertain. Each CDR3 is given with its conserved first and last residue. The D gene is left open where the match is weak. Clone size is shown for a subset of rows, as once, few, many or a class of expanded clone.

TRBJ1-2 NA NA TRBV10-3 CAISDNRERGYTF TGTGCCATCAGTGATAACAGGGAGCGTGGCTACACCTTC
TRBJ2-1 NA TRBD1 TRBV11-3 CASSLGGTGGLGEQFF TGTGCCAGCAGCTTAGGAGGGACAGGGGGTTTAGGTGAGCAGTTCTTC
TRBJ1-1 NA TRBD1 TRBV28 CASSQGQGNTEAFF TGTGCCAGCAGCCAGGGACAGGGGAACACTGAAGCTTTCTTT
TRBJ1-5 few NA TRBV7-8 CASSLVITGNQPQHF TGTGCCAGCAGCTTAGTAATTACAGGGAATCAGCCCCAGCATTTT
TRBJ2-7 NA NA TRBV7-9 CASSLALASSNPPYEQYF TGTGCCAGCAGCTTAGCCCTAGCGAGCTCCAACCCTCCCTACGAGCAGTACTTC
TRBJ1-1 NA TRBD1 TRBV7-9 CASSSRTGTGEAFF TGTGCCAGCAGCTCCAGAACCGGGACAGGAGAAGCTTTCTTT
TRBJ1-1 NA NA TRBV30 CAWNPGGYTEAFF TGTGCCTGGAACCCGGGAGGTTATACTGAAGCTTTCTTT
TRBJ2-7 NA TRBD1 TRBV18 CASSPNGDRAYEQYF TGTGCCAGCTCACCAAACGGGGACAGGGCCTACGAGCAGTACTTC
TRBJ1-2 NA TRBD1 TRBV4-2 CASSLGQGGNYGYTF TGTGCCAGCAGCCTCGGACAGGGTGGTAACTATGGCTACACCTTC
TRBJ1-2 NA TRBD1 TRBV6-5 CASSNPGGLRGYTF TGTGCCAGCAGTAACCCAGGGGGCTTAAGAGGCTACACCTTC
TRBJ1-2 NA NA TRBV5-1 CASSLARMGGNGYTF TGCGCCAGCAGCTTGGCCCGAATGGGAGGTAATGGCTACACCTTC
TRBJ2-5 NA NA TRBV3-1/TRBV3-2 CASSQEVGGQYF TGTGCCAGCAGCCAAGAAGTTGGAGGACAGTACTTC
TRBJ2-5 NA TRBD1 TRBV11-3 CASSLRPDRGETQYF TGTGCCAGCAGCTTACGGCCGGACAGGGGAGAGACCCAGTACTTC
TRBJ2-1 once NA TRBV9 CASSVTAPGSSYNEQFF TGTGCCAGCAGCGTAACAGCTCCGGGGAGCTCCTACAATGAGCAGTTCTTC
TRBJ2-3 NA TRBD2 TRBV7-9 CASSAQTSGTTDTQYF TGTGCCAGCAGCGCTCAGACTAGCGGGACGACAGATACGCAGTATTTT
TRBJ2-2 NA TRBD2 TRBV15 CATPVVGGVLGTGELFF TGTGCCACCCCCGTCGTGGGGGGGGTTTTGGGCACCGGGGAGCTGTTTTTT
TRBJ2-3 once NA TRBV3-1/TRBV3-2 CASSQGGADTQYF TGTGCCAGCAGCCAAGGGGGGGCAGATACGCAGTATTTT
TRBJ1-1 once NA TRBV10-3 CAISESEGLATEAFF TGTGCCATCAGTGAGTCGGAGGGGTTGGCCACTGAAGCTTTCTTT
TRBJ2-5 NA TRBD2 TRBV5-8 CASSSWGGETQYF TGTGCCAGCAGCTCCTGGGGGGGTGAGACCCAGTACTTC
TRBJ2-5 NA TRBD1 TRBV6-5 CASSRGFQETQYF TGTGCCAGCAGCAGGGGGTTCCAAGAGACCCAGTACTTC
TRBJ2-2 NA TRBD2 TRBV5-1 CASSTAGTSTDTGELFF TGCGCCAGCAGTACTGCCGGGACTAGCACAGACACCGGGGAGCTGTTTTTT
TRBJ2-5 NA TRBD2 TRBV5-1 CASSLGLAGLQETQYF TGCGCCAGCAGCTTGGGGCTAGCGGGACTTCAAGAGACCCAGTACTTC
TRBJ1-2 few NA TRBV9 CASSIQGFRGYTF TGTGCCAGCAGCATCCAGGGCTTCCGTGGCTACACCTTC
TRBJ1-4 NA TRBD1 TRBV5-1 CASSLVTGGNEKLFF TGCGCCAGCAGCTTGGTGACAGGGGGTAATGAAAAACTGTTTTTT
TRBJ2-5 NA TRBD2 TRBV11-3 CASSLDGGQETQYF TGTGCCAGCAGCTTAGACGGGGGGCAAGAGACCCAGTACTTC
TRBJ2-5 NA NA TRBV5-1 CASSRSGATYQETQYF TGCGCCAGCAGCCGGTCAGGGGCGACGTACCAAGAGACCCAGTACTTC
TRBJ2-3 NA TRBD2 TRBV9 CASSVVRGGHGDTQYF TGTGCCAGCAGCGTAGTCCGGGGGGGGCATGGAGATACGCAGTATTTT
TRBJ2-3 NA TRBD1 TRBV19 CASSGRRTGTQYF TGTGCCAGTAGTGGGCGCCGGACAGGTACGCAGTATTTT
TRBJ2-2 once TRBD1 TRBV11-3 CASSLGQGITGELFF TGTGCCAGCAGCTTAGGACAGGGAATCACCGGGGAGCTGTTTTTT
TRBJ1-4 NA NA TRBV13 CASSFKTAPTNEKLFF TGTGCCAGCAGCTTTAAGACAGCGCCAACTAATGAAAAACTGTTTTTT
TRBJ1-2 NA TRBD1 TRBV7-2 CASSLDSGTVSGYTF TGTGCCAGCAGCTTAGATTCGGGGACAGTCTCTGGCTACACCTTC
TRBJ2-5 NA NA TRBV7-9 CASSTGPGETQYF TGTGCCAGCAGCACCGGACCGGGGGAGACCCAGTACTTC
TRBJ2-3 NA TRBD2 TRBV27 CASSRSRLAGTDTQYF TGTGCCAGCAGCCGAAGTCGGCTAGCGGGCACAGATACGCAGTATTTT
TRBJ1-5 NA NA TRBV27 CASRPQGRQPQHF TGTGCCAGCAGGCCACAGGGTCGTCAGCCCCAGCATTTT
TRBJ1-3 NA NA TRBV3-1/TRBV3-2 CASSQVEGNGNTIYF TGTGCCAGCAGCCAAGTTGAGGGCAATGGAAACACCATATATTTT
TRBJ2-7 NA NA TRBV6-2/TRBV6-3 CASSSGQARGSYEQYF NA
TRBJ1-3 NA NA TRBV19 CASRSYSGNTIYF TGTGCCAGCAGGTCGTATTCTGGAAACACCATATATTTT
TRBJ2-6 NA NA TRBV21-1 CASKQRPGVSSGANVLTF TGTGCCAGCAAACAACGCCCGGGGGTTAGCTCTGGGGCCAACGTCCTGACTTTC
TRBJ1-4 NA NA TRBV6-2/TRBV6-3 CASSSNPTNEKLFF TGTGCCAGCAGTTCCAATCCAACTAATGAAAAACTGTTTTTT
TRBJ2-7 NA NA TRBV9 CASSVAGGMNSYEQYF TGTGCCAGCAGCGTAGCTGGGGGGATGAATTCCTACGAGCAGTACTTC
TRBJ2-5 once NA TRBV3-1/TRBV3-2 CASSPRGNPETQYF TGTGCCAGCAGCCCCCGGGGGAACCCAGAGACCCAGTACTTC
TRBJ2-1 NA TRBD2 TRBV7-9 CASSRSGGPISNEQFF TGTGCCAGCAGCAGGAGCGGGGGGCCCATCAGCAATGAGCAGTTCTTC
TRBJ2-7 NA NA TRBV4-1 CASSQVGSLPYEQYF TGCGCCAGCAGCCAAGTCGGGTCCTTGCCCTACGAGCAGTACTTC
TRBJ2-7 NA TRBD2 TRBV5-1 CASSLRLAGAHEQYF TGCGCCAGCAGCTTGCGACTAGCGGGAGCTCACGAGCAGTACTTC
TRBJ2-3 NA NA TRBV5-1 CASSLFQGGEDTQYF TGCGCCAGCAGCTTGTTCCAGGGGGGAGAGGATACGCAGTATTTT
TRBJ1-5 NA TRBD1 TRBV5-8 CASSPPFRYQGASNQPQHF TGTGCCAGCAGCCCCCCCTTCCGGTATCAGGGGGCAAGCAATCAGCCCCAGCATTTT
TRBJ1-3 NA NA TRBV11-2 CASSLGTDSGNTIYF TGTGCCAGCAGCTTAGGGACAGACTCTGGAAACACCATATATTTT
TRBJ2-7 NA TRBD1 TRBV5-1 CASSLGDRAYEQYF TGCGCCAGCAGCTTGGGGGACAGGGCCTACGAGCAGTACTTC
TRBJ1-2 NA NA TRBV27 CASSKLLGGFYGYTF TGTGCCAGCAGTAAGTTGCTCGGAGGCTTCTATGGCTACACCTTC
TRBJ2-5 once TRBD2 TRBV19 CASSKLAGGPPETQYF TGTGCCAGTAGTAAACTAGCGGGGGGGCCTCCGGAGACCCAGTACTTC
TRBJ2-3 NA NA TRBV7-9 CASSLPGKRITDTQYF TGTGCCAGCAGCTTACCTGGGAAGCGGATCACAGATACGCAGTATTTT
TRBJ2-3 NA NA TRBV12-5 CASGYGPDTQYF TGTGCTAGTGGTTACGGTCCAGATACGCAGTATTTT
TRBJ2-1 NA TRBD2 TRBV7-3 CASSRTGTSGSVNNEQFF TGTGCCAGCAGCCGAACCGGGACTAGCGGGAGTGTAAACAATGAGCAGTTCTTC
TRBJ1-3 NA NA TRBV4-2 CASSQEKGPGNTIYF TGTGCCAGCAGCCAAGAGAAGGGGCCTGGAAACACCATATATTTT